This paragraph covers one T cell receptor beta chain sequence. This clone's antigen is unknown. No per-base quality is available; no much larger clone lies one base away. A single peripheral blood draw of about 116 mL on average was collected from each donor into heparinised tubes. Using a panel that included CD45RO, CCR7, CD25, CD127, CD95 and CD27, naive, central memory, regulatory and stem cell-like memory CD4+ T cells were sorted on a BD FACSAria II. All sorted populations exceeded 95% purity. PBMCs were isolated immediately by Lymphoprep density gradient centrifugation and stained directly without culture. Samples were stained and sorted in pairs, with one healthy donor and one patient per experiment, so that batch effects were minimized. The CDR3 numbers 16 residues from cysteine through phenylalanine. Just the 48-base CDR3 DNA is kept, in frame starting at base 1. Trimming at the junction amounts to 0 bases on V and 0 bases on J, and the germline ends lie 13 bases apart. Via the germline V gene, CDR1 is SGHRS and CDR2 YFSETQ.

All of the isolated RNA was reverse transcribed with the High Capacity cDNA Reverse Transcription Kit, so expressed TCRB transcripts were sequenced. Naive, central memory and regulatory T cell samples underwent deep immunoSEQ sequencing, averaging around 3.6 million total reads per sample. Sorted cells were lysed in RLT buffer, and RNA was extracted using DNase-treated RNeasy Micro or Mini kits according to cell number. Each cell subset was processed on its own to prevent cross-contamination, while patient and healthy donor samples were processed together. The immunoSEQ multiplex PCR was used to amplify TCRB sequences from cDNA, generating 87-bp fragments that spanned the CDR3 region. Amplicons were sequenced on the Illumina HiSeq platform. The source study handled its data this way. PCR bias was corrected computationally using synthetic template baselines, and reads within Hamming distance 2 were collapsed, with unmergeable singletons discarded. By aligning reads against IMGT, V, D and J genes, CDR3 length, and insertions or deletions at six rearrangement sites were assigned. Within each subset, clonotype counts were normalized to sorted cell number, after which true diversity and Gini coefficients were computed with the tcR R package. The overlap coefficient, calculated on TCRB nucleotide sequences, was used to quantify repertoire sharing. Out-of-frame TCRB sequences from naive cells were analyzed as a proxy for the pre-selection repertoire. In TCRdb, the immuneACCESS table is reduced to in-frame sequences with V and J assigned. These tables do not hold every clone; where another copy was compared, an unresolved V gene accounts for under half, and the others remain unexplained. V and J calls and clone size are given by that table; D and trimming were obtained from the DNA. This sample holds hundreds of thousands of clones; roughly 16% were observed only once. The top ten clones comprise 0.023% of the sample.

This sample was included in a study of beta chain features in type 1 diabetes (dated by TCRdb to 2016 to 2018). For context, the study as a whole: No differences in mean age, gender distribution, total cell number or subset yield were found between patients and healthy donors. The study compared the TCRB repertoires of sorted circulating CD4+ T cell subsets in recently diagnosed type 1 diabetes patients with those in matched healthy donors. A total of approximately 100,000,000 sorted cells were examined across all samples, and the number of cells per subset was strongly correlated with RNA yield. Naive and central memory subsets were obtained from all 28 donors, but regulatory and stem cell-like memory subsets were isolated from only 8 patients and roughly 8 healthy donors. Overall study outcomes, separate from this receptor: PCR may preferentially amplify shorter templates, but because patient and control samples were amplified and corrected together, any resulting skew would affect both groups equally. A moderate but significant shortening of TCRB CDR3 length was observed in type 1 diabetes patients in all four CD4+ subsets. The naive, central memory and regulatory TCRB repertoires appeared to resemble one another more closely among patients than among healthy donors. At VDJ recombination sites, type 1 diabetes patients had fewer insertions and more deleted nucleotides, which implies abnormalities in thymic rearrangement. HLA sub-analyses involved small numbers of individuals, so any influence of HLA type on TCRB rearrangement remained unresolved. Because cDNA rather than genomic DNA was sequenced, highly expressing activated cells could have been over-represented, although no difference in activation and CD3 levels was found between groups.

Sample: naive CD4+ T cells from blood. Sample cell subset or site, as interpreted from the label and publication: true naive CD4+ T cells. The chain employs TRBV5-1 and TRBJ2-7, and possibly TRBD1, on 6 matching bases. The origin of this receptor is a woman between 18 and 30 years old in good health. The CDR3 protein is CASSLEVTGLSYEQYF. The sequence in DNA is TGCGCCAGCAGCTTGGAAGTGACAGGACTCTCCTACGAGCAGTACTTC.